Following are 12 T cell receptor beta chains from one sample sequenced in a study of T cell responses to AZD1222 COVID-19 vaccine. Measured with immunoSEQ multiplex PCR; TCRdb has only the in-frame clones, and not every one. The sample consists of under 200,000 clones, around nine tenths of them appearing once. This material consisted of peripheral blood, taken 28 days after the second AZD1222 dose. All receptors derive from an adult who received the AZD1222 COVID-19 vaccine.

The CDR3 DNA is TGTGCCAGCAGCTGGGGCGGGGGGGCGTCGAGCGAAAAACTGTTTTTT. Protein product: CASSWGGGASSEKLFF. The chain couples TRBV5-4 to TRBJ1-4; TRBD1 is a possible D gene (6 bases). The ends were cut back, 3 bases at V and 8 bases at J, with 20 bases in the middle. This CDR3 comprises 16 residues. Germline V gene sequence: CDR1 SGHNT, CDR2 YYREEE (reference sequence).

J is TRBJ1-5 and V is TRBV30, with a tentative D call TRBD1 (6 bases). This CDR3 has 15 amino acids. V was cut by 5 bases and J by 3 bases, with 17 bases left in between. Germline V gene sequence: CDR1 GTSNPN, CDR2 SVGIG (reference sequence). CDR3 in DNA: TGTGCCTGGGGTAAGGGGGTTGTTCTCAATCAGCCCCAGCATTTT. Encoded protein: CAWGKGVVLNQPQHF.

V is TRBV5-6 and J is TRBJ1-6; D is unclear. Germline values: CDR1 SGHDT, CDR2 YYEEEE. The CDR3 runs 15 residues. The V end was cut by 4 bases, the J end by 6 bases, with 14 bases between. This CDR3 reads CASSRDMVSNSPLHF. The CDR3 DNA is TGTGCCAGCAGCCGAGACATGGTTAGTAATTCACCCCTCCACTTT. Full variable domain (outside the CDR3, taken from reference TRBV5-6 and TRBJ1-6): DAGVTQSPTHLIKTRGQQVTLRCSPKSGHDTVSWYQQALGQGPQFIFQYYEEEERQRGNFPDRFSGHQFPNYSSELNVNALLLGDSALYLCASSRDMVSNSPLHFGNGTRLTVT.

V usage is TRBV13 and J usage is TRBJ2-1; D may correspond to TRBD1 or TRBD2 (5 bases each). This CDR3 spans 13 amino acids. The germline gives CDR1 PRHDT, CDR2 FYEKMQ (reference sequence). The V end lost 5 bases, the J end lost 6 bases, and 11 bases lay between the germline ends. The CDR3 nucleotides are TGTGCCAGCAGCCCGGGACGTGCCAATGAGCAGTTCTTC. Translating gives CASSPGRANEQFF. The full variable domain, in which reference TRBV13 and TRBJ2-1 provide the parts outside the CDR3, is AAGVIQSPRHLIKEKRETATLKCYPIPRHDTVYWYQQGPGQDPQFLISFYEKMQSDKGSIPDRFSAQQFSDYHSELNMSSLELGDSALYFCASSPGRANEQFFGPGTRLTVL.

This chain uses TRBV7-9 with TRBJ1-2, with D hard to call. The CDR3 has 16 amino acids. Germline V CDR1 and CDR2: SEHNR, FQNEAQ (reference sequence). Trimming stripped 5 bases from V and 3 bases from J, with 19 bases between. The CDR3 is CASSPNPVPPHYGYTF. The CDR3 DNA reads TGTGCCAGCAGCCCCAATCCAGTTCCCCCCCACTATGGCTACACCTTC. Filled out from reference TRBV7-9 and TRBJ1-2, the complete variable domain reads DTGVSQNPRHKITKRGQNVTFRCDPISEHNRLYWYRQTLGQGPEFLTYFQNEAQLEKSRLLSDRFSAERPKGSFSTLEIQRTEQGDSAMYLCASSPNPVPPHYGYTFGSGTRLTVV.

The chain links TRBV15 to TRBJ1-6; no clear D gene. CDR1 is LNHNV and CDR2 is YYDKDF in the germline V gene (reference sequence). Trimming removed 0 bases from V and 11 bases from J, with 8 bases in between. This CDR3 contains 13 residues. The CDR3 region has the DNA TGTGCCACCAGCAGAGATGGTTTAACACCCCTCCACTTT. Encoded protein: CATSRDGLTPLHF.

The CDR3 DNA reads TGCGCCAGCAGCTTGGTGGGGTCGAGGGAGCAGTTCTTC. Its translation is CASSLVGSREQFF. The rearrangement uses TRBV5-1 and TRBJ2-1; D is unclear. V was pared by 0 bases and J by 10 bases, with 11 bases between. Per the germline V gene, CDR1 is SGHRS and CDR2 is YFSETQ. CDR3 length equals 13 residues.

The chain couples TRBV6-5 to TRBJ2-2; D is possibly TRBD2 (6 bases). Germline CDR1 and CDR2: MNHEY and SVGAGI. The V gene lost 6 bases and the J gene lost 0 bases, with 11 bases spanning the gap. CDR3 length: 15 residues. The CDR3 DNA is TGTGCCAGCAGCCTAGCGCGTGCGAACACCGGGGAGCTGTTTTTT. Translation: CASSLARANTGELFF.

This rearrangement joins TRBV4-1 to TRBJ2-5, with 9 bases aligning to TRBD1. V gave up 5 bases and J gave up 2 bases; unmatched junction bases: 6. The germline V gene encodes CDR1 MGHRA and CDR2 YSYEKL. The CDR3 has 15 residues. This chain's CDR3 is CASSSGTGTQETQYF. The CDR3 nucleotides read TGCGCCAGCAGCTCCGGGACAGGGACACAAGAGACCCAGTACTTC.

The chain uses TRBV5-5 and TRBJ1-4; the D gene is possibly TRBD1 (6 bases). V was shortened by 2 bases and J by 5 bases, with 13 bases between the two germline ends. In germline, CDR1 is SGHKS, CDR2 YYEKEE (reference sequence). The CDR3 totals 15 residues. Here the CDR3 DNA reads TGTGCCAGCAGCTTCGGGGGCAGCGGGAATGAAAAACTGTTTTTT. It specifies CASSFGGSGNEKLFF.

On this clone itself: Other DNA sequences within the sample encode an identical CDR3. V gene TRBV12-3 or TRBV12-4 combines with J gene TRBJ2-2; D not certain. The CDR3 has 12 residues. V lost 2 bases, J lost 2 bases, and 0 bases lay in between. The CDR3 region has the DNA TGTGCCAGCAGTTTAAACACCGGGGAGCTGTTTTTT. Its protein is CASSLNTGELFF.

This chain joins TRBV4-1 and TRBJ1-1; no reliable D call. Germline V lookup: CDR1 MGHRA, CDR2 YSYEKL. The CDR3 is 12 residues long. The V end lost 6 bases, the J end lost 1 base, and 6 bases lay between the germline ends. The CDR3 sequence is CASRLKNTEAFF. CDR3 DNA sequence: TGCGCCAGCAGGCTGAAGAACACTGAAGCTTTCTTT.